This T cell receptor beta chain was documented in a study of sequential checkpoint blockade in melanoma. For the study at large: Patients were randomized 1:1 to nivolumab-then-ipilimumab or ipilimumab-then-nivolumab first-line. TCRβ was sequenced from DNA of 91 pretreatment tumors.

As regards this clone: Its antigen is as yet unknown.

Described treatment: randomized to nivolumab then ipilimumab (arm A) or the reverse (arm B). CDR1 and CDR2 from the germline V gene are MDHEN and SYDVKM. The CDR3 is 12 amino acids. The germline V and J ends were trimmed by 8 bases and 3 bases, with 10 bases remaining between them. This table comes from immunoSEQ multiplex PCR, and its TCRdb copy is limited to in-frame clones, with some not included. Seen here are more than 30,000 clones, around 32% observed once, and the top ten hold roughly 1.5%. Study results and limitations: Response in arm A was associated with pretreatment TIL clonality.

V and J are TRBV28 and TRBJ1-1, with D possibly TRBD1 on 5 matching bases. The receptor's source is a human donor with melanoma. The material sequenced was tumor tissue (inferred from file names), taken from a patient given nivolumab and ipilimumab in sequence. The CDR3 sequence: CASLRGYTEAFF. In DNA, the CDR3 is TGTGCCAGCCTAAGGGGCTACACTGAAGCTTTCTTT. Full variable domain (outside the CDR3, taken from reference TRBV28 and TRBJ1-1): DVKVTQSSRYLVKRTGEKVFLECVQDMDHENMFWYRQDPGLGLRLIYFSYDVKMKEKGDIPEGYSVSREKKERFSLILESASTNQTSMYLCASLRGYTEAFFGQGTRLTVV.